The clone carrying this T cell receptor (beta chain) was seen only once. The sample is drawn from a study of blood T cell repertoires in COVID-19. Across the whole study: The United States, Italy and Spain provided the acute and convalescent COVID-19 samples. T cells, B-cell-depleted T cells, or PBMCs supplied cDNA or gDNA.

The CDR3 totals 13 residues. Trimming took 11 bases from V and 0 from J, leaving 13 bases between them. Study processing details: Researchers report that nucleated cell counts were estimated from reference gene primer amplification. Produced via immunoSEQ multiplex PCR; TCRdb's table is partial and in-frame only. V, J and clone size were drawn from that table, and D and trimming were deduced from the DNA. The profile shows some 64,000 clones, just under 80% of them singletons. The chain joins TRBV12-3 or TRBV12-4 to TRBJ2-5, with D perhaps TRBD2 (5 bases). The source of this sequence is a woman aged 55-69 years with acute or convalescent COVID-19. The material sequenced was peripheral blood. CDR3 DNA: TGTGCCTCCTCCGCGGGTTACCAAGAGACCCAGTACTTC. As protein: CASSAGYQETQYF.